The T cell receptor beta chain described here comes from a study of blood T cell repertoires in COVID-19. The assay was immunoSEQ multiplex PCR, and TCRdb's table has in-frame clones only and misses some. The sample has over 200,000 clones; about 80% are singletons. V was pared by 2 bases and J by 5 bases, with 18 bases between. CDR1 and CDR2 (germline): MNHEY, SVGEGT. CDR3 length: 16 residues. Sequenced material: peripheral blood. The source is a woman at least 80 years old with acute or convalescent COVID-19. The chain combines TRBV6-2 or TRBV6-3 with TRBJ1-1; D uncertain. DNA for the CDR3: TGTGCCAGCAGTTACAGTCCCGGACGGACGGGGACTGAAGCTTTCTTT. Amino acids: CASSYSPGRTGTEAFF.